The clone carrying this T cell receptor (beta chain) was observed a handful of times. The antigen remains unidentified. Germline CDR1 KGHDR, CDR2 SFDVKD. With 6 bases clipped from V and 0 bases from J, the junction kept 4 bases outside the gene matches. The CDR3 consists of 15 residues. This specimen belongs to a study of early T cells in non-severe SARS-CoV-2 infection. The study, taken as a whole, reports: VDJdb matching favored anti-spike CD8 responses, missing private and CD4 specificities.

The protocol attached unique molecular identifiers to individual cDNA molecules. TCRdb fed the 5' RACE reads into MiXCR, producing one record per CDR3 protein. The table has about 39,000 distinct CDR3 sequences, about 4% seen once. The TCR originated in an adult who was a healthcare worker with PCR-confirmed SARS-CoV-2 infection or an uninfected control (not recorded which). V usage is TRBV24-1 and J usage is TRBJ2-1; 7 nucleotides align to TRBD2. The sequenced material came from whole blood. CDR3 in amino acids: CATSPWGGSYNEQFF. In DNA form, the CDR3 reads TGTGCCACCAGTCCATGGGGGGGCTCCTACAATGAGCAGTTCTTC.